Below are 21 T cell receptor beta chains sequenced from a single sample in a study of regulatory T cells in long-lasting Graves disease. Time point specified: newly diagnosed GD, antithyroid drugs for less than 3 months. There was RNA extracted from PBMCs, and the TCR library was made from it. To make TCR beta libraries, researchers used iRepertoire HTBI primers and Arm-PCR of CDR3 regions. Each CDR3 protein is one row after TCRdb ran MiXCR on the multiplex PCR reads. The data show 300,000 to 400,000 distinct CDR3 sequences, over 15% seen once. These records were also assigned to another study, of T cells in Graves' hyperthyroidism and ophthalmopathy.

The sequencing here drew on peripheral blood mononuclear cells (PBMCs), taken at new diagnosis, from a patient treated with antithyroid drugs. The receptors shown here come from a man aged 40-49 years with Graves disease.

In this sample, this clonotype turned up many times. The chain combines TRBV27 with TRBJ1-5; 7 bases match TRBD1. The V gene's germline CDR1 is MNHEY and CDR2 SMNVEV (reference sequence). Trimming at V came to 6 bases and at J to 3 bases, leaving 8 bases not matched to a gene. The CDR3 extends over 15 amino acids. Here the CDR3 DNA reads TGTGCCAGCAGCGACAGGGTAGGGTTCAATCAGCCCCAGCATTTT. Translating it yields CASSDRVGFNQPQHF.

The chain employs TRBV6-1 and TRBJ1-5, with TRBD1 matching 9 bases. The CDR3 is 13 amino acids. Germline V gene sequence: CDR1 MNHNS, CDR2 SASEGT. V was clipped by 8 bases and J by 6 bases; unmatched bases: 5. CDR3 sequence reads: CASRDRVFQPQHF. In DNA, the CDR3 is TGTGCCAGCCGGGACAGGGTTTTTCAGCCCCAGCATTTT.

At least ten counts were recorded for this clonotype. The CDR3: CATSDWSTGGETQYF. The CDR3 coding sequence is TGTGCCACCAGTGATTGGTCGACAGGGGGAGAGACCCAGTACTTC. V and J are TRBV24-1 and TRBJ2-5; TRBD1 matches at 9 bases. CDR3 length: 15 amino acids. Germline V gene sequence: CDR1 KGHDR, CDR2 SFDVKD. After removal of 2 bases from V and 4 bases from J, the junction contained 4 bases not matched to a gene.

This clonotype came up many times. The chain is built from TRBV24-1 and TRBJ2-5; D is perhaps TRBD1 (6 bases). Trimming removed 2 bases from V and 5 bases from J, with 14 bases in between. From germline, CDR1 is KGHDR and CDR2 SFDVKD. This CDR3 comprises 15 residues. CDR3 sequence reads: CATSDYSQGGETQYF. CDR3 DNA: TGTGCCACCAGTGATTATTCACAGGGTGGCGAGACCCAGTACTTC.

This clonotype appeared a single time. The chain combines TRBV5-1 with TRBJ2-2; 9 positions agree with TRBD2. Trimming cost V 3 bases and J 1 base; bases outside gene matches: 4. Germline V gene sequence: CDR1 SGHRS, CDR2 YFSETQ. The CDR3 loop spans 16 amino acids. The CDR3: CASSWSGGQNTGELFF. The CDR3 nucleotides read TGCGCCAGCAGCTGGAGCGGGGGGCAGAACACCGGGGAGCTGTTTTTT.

The chain links TRBV6-5 to TRBJ2-1, with 7 bases fitting TRBD2. CDR3 length equals 16 residues. Trimming cost V 1 base and J 1 base; bases outside gene matches: 4. The germline V gene has CDR1 MNHEY and CDR2 SVGAGI. CDR3 DNA: TGTGCCAGCAGTTACTGGTCCGGGGGGTCCTACAATGAGCAGTTCTTC. Translating gives CASSYWSGGSYNEQFF.

This clonotype was observed at least ten times. The chain recombines TRBV2 with TRBJ1-2; the match to TRBD1 covers 8 bases. V shed 7 bases and J 3 bases; nucleotides not matched to a gene: 10. Germline loops: CDR1 SNHLY, CDR2 FYNNEI. The CDR3 covers 15 residues. The CDR3 reads CASNILPGGDYGYTF. The DNA for the CDR3 is TGTGCCAGCAATATTCTTCCAGGGGGCGACTATGGCTACACCTTC.

This clonotype was counted at least ten times. This chain joins TRBV19 and TRBJ2-1, with 9 bases fitting TRBD2. The trim removed 5 bases at V and 3 bases at J, leaving 5 bases unmatched. The germline CDR1 and CDR2 sequences are LNHDA and SQIVND (reference sequence). This CDR3 is built from 15 residues. CDR3: CASSRGGAYYNEQFF. CDR3 nucleotide sequence: TGTGCCAGTAGTCGCGGGGGGGCCTACTACAATGAGCAGTTCTTC. The whole variable domain, remainder taken from reference TRBV19 and TRBJ2-1, is DGGITQSPKYLFRKEGQNVTLSCEQNLNHDAMYWYRQDPGQGLRLIYYSQIVNDFQKGDIAEGYSVSREKKESFPLTVTSAQKNPTAFYLCASSRGGAYYNEQFFGPGTRLTVL.

This clonotype showed up just a few times. J is TRBJ2-3 and V is TRBV7-2; 13 bases align to TRBD2. V lost 1 base to trimming and J lost 4 bases; unmatched junction nucleotides: 8. Germline CDR1 SGHTA, CDR2 FQGNSA. The CDR3 loop spans 18 amino acids. CDR3 nucleotides: TGTGCCAGCAGCTTAGAACAACTAGCGGGGGGGGGGGCAGATACGCAGTATTTT. It is translated as CASSLEQLAGGGADTQYF.

This clonotype was seen many times. V usage is TRBV18 and J usage is TRBJ2-1; D gene uncertain. Looked up from germline, CDR1 is KGHSH and CDR2 is LQKENI. The CDR3 contains 17 residues. V lost 3 bases and J lost 0, with 15 bases in between. CDR3 in amino acids: CASSPQRFPSSYNEQFF. The CDR3 DNA reads TGTGCCAGCTCACCCCAGAGATTCCCAAGCTCCTACAATGAGCAGTTCTTC.

The sample holds a few counts of this clonotype. The chain recombines TRBV20-1 with TRBJ2-5; D possibly corresponds to TRBD1 (6 bases). V was cut by 3 bases and J by 2 bases, with 13 bases left in between. This CDR3 has 14 amino acids. Germline values: CDR1 DFQATT, CDR2 SNEGSKA (reference sequence). The CDR3 nucleotides are TGCAGTGCTAGGGACAGCCTGACTCAAGAGACCCAGTACTTC. Protein sequence: CSARDSLTQETQYF.

Regarding this clonotype: A much larger clone lies a single base off, so this may be a read error. This is likely a read error, given that the CDR3 carries no conserved phenylalanine or tryptophan at its end. The chain combines TRBV6-1 with TRBJ2-1; weak D call: TRBD1 (6 bases). The V end was cut by 6 bases, the J end by 3 bases, with 21 bases between. The CDR3 runs 17 residues. Germline CDR1 is MNHNS and CDR2 is SASEGT. The DNA for the CDR3 is TGTGCCAGCAGCCCGAGAGGGGGACGAATGGACTACAATGAGCAGTTCCTC. It codes for CASSPRGGRMDYNEQFL.

The J gene is TRBJ1-6, the V gene TRBV20-1, with unresolved D. CDR3 length: 13 amino acids. V shed 6 bases and J shed 5 bases, with 11 bases lying between them. Germline V lookup: CDR1 DFQATT, CDR2 SNEGSKA (reference sequence). The CDR3 region has the DNA TGCAGTGCCATCACCGGGGATAATTCACCCCTCCACTTT. Protein sequence: CSAITGDNSPLHF.

The V call is TRBV5-1, the J call TRBJ2-3; weak D call: TRBD2 (7 bases). The CDR3 extends over 16 amino acids. The V gene lost 4 bases and the J gene lost 2 bases, with 17 bases spanning the gap. From germline, CDR1 is SGHRS and CDR2 YFSETQ. DNA for the CDR3: TGCGCCAGCAGCCGAGGGGGGGGTCCCACCACAGATACGCAGTATTTT. Protein sequence: CASSRGGGPTTDTQYF.

In this sample, this clonotype turned up many times. V usage is TRBV20-1 and J usage is TRBJ1-2; D is possibly TRBD1 (6 bases). V lost 5 bases and J 3 bases, leaving 19 bases between the germline ends. Per the germline V gene, CDR1 is DFQATT and CDR2 is SNEGSKA (reference sequence). The CDR3 spans 15 residues. The CDR3 DNA is TGCAGTGCTCCTAGGAGGGGAGCAGGGGACTATGGCTACACCTTC. It is translated as CSAPRRGAGDYGYTF.

This clonotype was seen repeatedly, ten times or more. The chain employs TRBV30 and TRBJ1-1, with unresolved D. CDR1 is GTSNPN and CDR2 is SVGIG in the germline V gene (reference sequence). The CDR3 runs 12 residues. The V end lost 7 bases, the J end lost 0 bases, and 9 bases lay between the germline ends. This chain's CDR3 is CAFREMNTEAFF. The CDR3 bases are TGTGCCTTCAGAGAGATGAACACTGAAGCTTTCTTT.

There are many counts of this clonotype. The V and J genes are TRBV19 and TRBJ1-5; tentative D call: TRBD1 (5 bases). This CDR3 is 15 amino acids long. V lost 2 bases to trimming and J lost 2 bases, with 10 bases between them. Germline V lookup: CDR1 LNHDA, CDR2 SQIVND (reference sequence). Here the CDR3 reads CASSITAGRNQPQHF. CDR3 coding DNA: TGTGCCAGTAGTATAACCGCGGGGCGCAATCAGCCCCAGCATTTT.

This clonotype was seen many times. This chain uses TRBV2 with TRBJ1-5; 7 nucleotides match TRBD1. This CDR3 spans 13 amino acids. V trimming: 7 bases; J trimming: 4 bases; junction bases outside the gene matches: 4. Germline values: CDR1 SNHLY, CDR2 FYNNEI. The CDR3 DNA reads TGTGCCAGCACGGGACAGTTGAATCAGCCCCAGCATTTT. Translating it yields CASTGQLNQPQHF. Full variable domain (missing parts from reference TRBV2 and TRBJ1-5): EPEVTQTPSHQVTQMGQEVILRCVPISNHLYFYWYRQILGQKVEFLVSFYNNEISEKSEIFDDQFSVERPDGSNFTLKIRSTKLEDSAMYFCASTGQLNQPQHFGDGTRLSIL.

This clonotype turned up a few times. The chain employs TRBV18 and TRBJ2-2, with 13 bases aligning to TRBD2. Germline assignment: CDR1 KGHSH and CDR2 LQKENI. V lost 3 bases to trimming and J lost 3 bases; unmatched junction nucleotides: 1. This CDR3 has 16 amino acids. CDR3: CASSPGLAGYTGELFF. The CDR3 DNA reads as TGTGCCAGCTCACCGGGACTAGCGGGGTACACCGGGGAGCTGTTTTTT.

The gene calls are TRBV6-2 or TRBV6-3 and TRBJ2-3; D is uncertain. From germline, CDR1 is MNHEY and CDR2 SVGEGT. V dropped 5 bases and J dropped 3 bases, with 12 bases sitting between them. The CDR3 is made up of 14 amino acids. In DNA, the CDR3 is TGTGCCAGCAGTGATCCAAAGGAGACAGATACGCAGTATTTT. It encodes CASSDPKETDTQYF.

At least ten counts were recorded for this clonotype. The J gene is TRBJ2-5, the V gene TRBV11-3; D possibly corresponds to TRBD1 (6 bases). The CDR3 totals 16 residues. The germline V and J ends were trimmed by 10 bases and 3 bases, with 24 bases remaining between them. Germline V gene lookup returns CDR1 SGHNT and CDR2 YENEEA. DNA for the CDR3: TGTGCCACCTCTCTAATTCAGGGGAGTAACAAAGAGACCCAGTACTTC. This sequence encodes CATSLIQGSNKETQYF.